The clone carrying this T cell receptor (beta chain) was seen only a few times. This record comes from a study of blood T cell repertoires in COVID-19. The CDR3 is made up of 14 amino acids. Germline CDR1 is MNHEY and CDR2 is SVGAGI. V was clipped by 0 bases and J by 5 bases; unmatched bases: 1. TCRdb's table, derived via immunoSEQ multiplex PCR, lists solely in-frame clones and lacks some. The sample holds about 170,000 clones; 70% to 85% are singletons and the top ten take 1.2%. Source material: peripheral blood. The source is a man in his sixties who had recovered from COVID-19. This chain connects TRBV6-5 to TRBJ2-1, with 7 nucleotides matching TRBD1. The CDR3 DNA sequence: TGTGCCAGCAGTTACTCCGGGACAGACAATGAGCAGTTCTTC. Translation: CASSYSGTDNEQFF.